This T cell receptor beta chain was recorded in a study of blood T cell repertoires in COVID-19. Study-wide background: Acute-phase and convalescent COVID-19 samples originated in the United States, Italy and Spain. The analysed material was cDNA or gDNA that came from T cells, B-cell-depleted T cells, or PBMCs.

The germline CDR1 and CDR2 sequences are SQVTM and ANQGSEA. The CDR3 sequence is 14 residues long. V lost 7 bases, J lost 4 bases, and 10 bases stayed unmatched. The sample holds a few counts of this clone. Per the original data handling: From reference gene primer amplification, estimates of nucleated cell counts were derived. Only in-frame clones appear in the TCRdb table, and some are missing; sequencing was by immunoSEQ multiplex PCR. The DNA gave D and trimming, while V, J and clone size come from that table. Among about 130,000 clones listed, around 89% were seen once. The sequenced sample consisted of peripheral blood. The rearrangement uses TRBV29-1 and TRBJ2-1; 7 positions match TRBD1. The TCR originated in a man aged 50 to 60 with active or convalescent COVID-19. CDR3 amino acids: CSADGRDRYNEQFF. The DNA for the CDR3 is TGCAGCGCCGATGGAAGGGACAGATACAATGAGCAGTTCTTC.